Shown below are 9 T cell receptor beta chains from a single sample sequenced in a study of T cell changes during pregnancy in multiple sclerosis. Assay: immunoSEQ multiplex PCR; the TCRdb copy retains only in-frame clones and omits some. The data contain over 70,000 clones, over 90% of them singletons. The material sequenced was peripheral blood, taken in the third trimester of pregnancy. The origin of the receptors is a female donor with multiple sclerosis, enrolled in a pregnancy study.

The chain recombines TRBV19 with TRBJ1-5; no clear D gene. Germline assignment: CDR1 LNHDA and CDR2 SQIVND (reference sequence). Trimming cost V 1 base and J 0 bases, with 16 bases left between them. The CDR3 has 18 amino acids. The CDR3 loop is CASSIAPPGSRSNQPQHF. DNA for the CDR3: TGTGCCAGTAGTATAGCCCCCCCCGGGTCTCGTAGCAATCAGCCCCAGCATTTT.

The CDR3 bases are TGTGCCAGCAGTTTCGGCGGGACCTACAACACCGGGGAGCTGTTTTTT. Amino acid sequence: CASSFGGTYNTGELFF. The chain has TRBV27 and TRBJ2-2, with a tentative D call TRBD2 (6 bases). The V and J ends lost 3 bases and 2 bases respectively, with 13 bases between them. Germline CDR1 and CDR2: MNHEY and SMNVEV (reference sequence). There are 16 residues in the CDR3.

This chain links TRBV5-8 with TRBJ2-7; 10 nucleotides align to TRBD1. The CDR3 length is 14 residues. Trimming removed 7 bases from V and 6 bases from J; junction bases left unmatched: 10. Germline V gene lookup returns CDR1 SGHTS and CDR2 YDEGEE. The CDR3 is CASVSGQGVIEQYF. The DNA of the CDR3 is TGTGCCAGCGTTTCCGGACAGGGGGTGATCGAGCAGTACTTC.

There are a few counts of this clone. The rearrangement links TRBV15 to TRBJ2-7, with 7 bases that match TRBD1. CDR1 and CDR2 from the germline V gene are LNHNV and YYDKDF (reference sequence). With 4 bases clipped from V and 3 bases from J, the junction kept 6 bases outside the gene matches. This CDR3 is built from 14 residues. CDR3 region: CATSISSGGYEQYF. DNA of the CDR3: TGTGCCACCAGCATAAGTTCAGGGGGCTACGAGCAGTACTTC. The full variable domain, completed using reference TRBV15 and TRBJ2-7, is DAMVIQNPRYQVTQFGKPVTLSCSQTLNHNVMYWYQQKSSQAPKLLFHYYDKDFNNEADTPDNFQSRRPNTSFCFLDIRSPGLGDTAMYLCATSISSGGYEQYFGPGTRLTVT.

This clone has only one observation. The genes are TRBV11-2 and TRBJ1-1; the match to TRBD1 covers 7 bases. This CDR3 has 14 amino acids. J lost 4 bases, V lost 4 bases, and 6 bases had no gene match. Germline V gene data show CDR1 as SGHAT and CDR2 as FQNNGV. The CDR3 loop is CASSSLTGTTEAFF. The CDR3 nucleotides are TGTGCCAGCAGCTCATTGACAGGGACCACTGAAGCTTTCTTT.

This clone has just one count. As DNA, the CDR3 is TGTGCCAGCAGGGATGTAGCAGACGGGGAGCTGTTTTTT. It yields the protein CASRDVADGELFF. The chain combines TRBV28 with TRBJ2-2, with D unclear. From germline, CDR1 is MDHEN and CDR2 SYDVKM. Trimming stripped 6 bases from V and 7 bases from J, with 12 bases between. This CDR3 region has 13 residues.

The chain carries TRBV19 and TRBJ1-4, with TRBD1 as a possible D gene (5 bases). The V gene lost 2 bases and the J gene lost 4 bases, with 14 bases spanning the gap. Germline assignment: CDR1 LNHDA and CDR2 SQIVND (reference sequence). CDR3 length: 16 residues. CDR3 nucleotides: TGTGCCAGTAGTATACCGCGACAGTTCGGTAATGAAAAACTGTTTTTT. This encodes CASSIPRQFGNEKLFF.

This chain joins TRBV6-8 and TRBJ2-3; 10 nucleotides match TRBD2. This CDR3 is 15 amino acids long. The germline V gene has CDR1 MNHGY and CDR2 SAAAGT. V lost 6 bases to trimming and J lost 2 bases; unmatched junction nucleotides: 5. CDR3 sequence: CASRASGRATDTQYF. The CDR3 region has the DNA TGTGCCAGCAGGGCAAGCGGGAGGGCCACAGATACGCAGTATTTT.

This sequence joins TRBV19 and TRBJ2-2, with 12 bases lining up with TRBD2. The ends lost 7 bases at V and 6 bases at J; junction bases unmatched: 12. CDR1 and CDR2 (germline): LNHDA, SQIVND (reference sequence). The CDR3 has 17 residues. The DNA of the CDR3 is TGTGCCAGTATTGGACTAGCGGGACCATTGGGCCCCGGGGAGCTGTTTTTT. This sequence encodes CASIGLAGPLGPGELFF.